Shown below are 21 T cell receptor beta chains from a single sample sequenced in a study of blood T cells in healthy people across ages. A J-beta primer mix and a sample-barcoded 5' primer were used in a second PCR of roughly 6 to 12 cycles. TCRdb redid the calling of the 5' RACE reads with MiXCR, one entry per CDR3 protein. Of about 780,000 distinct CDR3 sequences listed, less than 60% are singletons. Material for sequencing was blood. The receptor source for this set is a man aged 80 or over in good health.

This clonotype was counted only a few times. CDR3 coding DNA: TGTGCCAGCAGCGTAGGTCCCGGCGGCCCAGGCGGGGCAGATACGCAGTATTTT. It is translated as CASSVGPGGPGGADTQYF. This chain links TRBV9 with TRBJ2-3; tentative D call: TRBD2 (6 bases). Germline V gene sequence: CDR1 SGDLS, CDR2 YYNGEE. This CDR3 has 18 amino acids. V was shortened by 0 bases and J by 4 bases, with 21 bases between the two germline ends.

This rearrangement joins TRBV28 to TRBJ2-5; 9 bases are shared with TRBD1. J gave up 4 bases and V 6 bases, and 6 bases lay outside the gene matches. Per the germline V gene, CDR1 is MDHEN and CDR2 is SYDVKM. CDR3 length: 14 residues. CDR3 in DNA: TGTGCCAGCAGCTTACCGGGACAGGGAGAGACCCAGTACTTC. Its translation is CASSLPGQGETQYF.

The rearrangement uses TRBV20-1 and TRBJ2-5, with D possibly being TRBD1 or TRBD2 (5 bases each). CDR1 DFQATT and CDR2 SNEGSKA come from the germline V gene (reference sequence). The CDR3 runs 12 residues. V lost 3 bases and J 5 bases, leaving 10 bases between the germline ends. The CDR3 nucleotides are TGCAGTGCTAGTCGAGGGGTCGAGACCCAGTACTTC. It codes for CSASRGVETQYF.

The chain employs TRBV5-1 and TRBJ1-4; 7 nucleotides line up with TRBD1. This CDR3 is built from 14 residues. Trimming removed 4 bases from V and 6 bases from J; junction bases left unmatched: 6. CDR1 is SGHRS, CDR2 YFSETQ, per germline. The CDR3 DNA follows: TGCGCCAGCAGCGTACAGGGGAGACATGAAAAACTGTTTTTT. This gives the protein CASSVQGRHEKLFF.

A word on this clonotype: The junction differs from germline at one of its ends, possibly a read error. Written as DNA, the CDR3 is TGTGCCAGCAGCCGACCACCCGAAGAGACCCAGGACTTC. This sequence encodes CASSRPPEETQDF. The V gene is TRBV11-2, the J gene TRBJ2-5, with no clear D. The CDR3 is made up of 13 amino acids. The V gene's germline CDR1 is SGHAT and CDR2 FQNNGV.

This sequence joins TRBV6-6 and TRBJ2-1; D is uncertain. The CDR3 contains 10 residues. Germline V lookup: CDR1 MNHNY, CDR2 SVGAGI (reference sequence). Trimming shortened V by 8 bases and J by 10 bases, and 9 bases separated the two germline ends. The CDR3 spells CASGIGEQFF. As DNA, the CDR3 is TGTGCCAGCGGGATCGGGGAGCAGTTCTTC.

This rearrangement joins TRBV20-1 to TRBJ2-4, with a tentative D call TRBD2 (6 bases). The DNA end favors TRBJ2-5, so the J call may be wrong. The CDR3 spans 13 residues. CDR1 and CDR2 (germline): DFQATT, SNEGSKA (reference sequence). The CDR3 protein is CSASKGGEETQYF. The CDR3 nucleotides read TGCAGTGCTTCGAAGGGAGGCGAGGAGACCCAGTACTTC.

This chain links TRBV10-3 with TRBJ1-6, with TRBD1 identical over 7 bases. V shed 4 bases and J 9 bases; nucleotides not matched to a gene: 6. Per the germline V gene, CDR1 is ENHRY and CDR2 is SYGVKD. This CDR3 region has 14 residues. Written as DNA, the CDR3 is TGTGCCATCAGTGCAGACAGGGTCGGTTCACCCCTCCACTTT. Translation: CAISADRVGSPLHF.

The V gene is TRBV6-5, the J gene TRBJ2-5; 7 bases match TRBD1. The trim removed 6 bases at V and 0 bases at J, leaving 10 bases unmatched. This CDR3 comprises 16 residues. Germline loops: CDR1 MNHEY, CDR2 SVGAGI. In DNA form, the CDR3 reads TGTGCCAGCAGCTCTCCGGGACAGAGGTACCAAGAGACCCAGTACTTC. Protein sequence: CASSSPGQRYQETQYF.

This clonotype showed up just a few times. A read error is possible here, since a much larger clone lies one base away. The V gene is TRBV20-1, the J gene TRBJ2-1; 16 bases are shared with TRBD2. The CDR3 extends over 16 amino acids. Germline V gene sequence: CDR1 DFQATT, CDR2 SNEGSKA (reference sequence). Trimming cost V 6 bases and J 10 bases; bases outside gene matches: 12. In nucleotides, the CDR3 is TGCAGTGCGAACCTGGGACTAGCGGGGGGGATAGGGGAGCAGTTCTTC. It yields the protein CSANLGLAGGIGEQFF.

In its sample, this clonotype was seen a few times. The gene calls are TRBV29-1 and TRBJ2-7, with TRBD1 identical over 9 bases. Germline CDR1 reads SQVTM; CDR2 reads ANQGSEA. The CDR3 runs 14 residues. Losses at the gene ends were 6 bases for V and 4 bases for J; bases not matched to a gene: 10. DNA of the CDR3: TGCAGCGTGATACAGGGGGCCTTTAGTTACGAGCAGTACTTC. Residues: CSVIQGAFSYEQYF.

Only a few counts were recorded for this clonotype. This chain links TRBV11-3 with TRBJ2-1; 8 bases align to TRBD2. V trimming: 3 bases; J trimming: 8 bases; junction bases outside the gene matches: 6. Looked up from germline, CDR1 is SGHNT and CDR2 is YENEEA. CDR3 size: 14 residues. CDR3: CASSLRSTSDEQFF. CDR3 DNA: TGTGCCAGCAGCTTGCGATCGACTAGCGATGAGCAGTTCTTC.

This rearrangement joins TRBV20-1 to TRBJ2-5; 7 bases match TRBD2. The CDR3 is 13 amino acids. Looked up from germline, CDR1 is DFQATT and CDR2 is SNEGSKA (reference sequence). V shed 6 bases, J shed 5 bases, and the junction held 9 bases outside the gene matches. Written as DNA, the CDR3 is TGCAGTGCCAACATGGCGGGAGTGGAGACCCAGTACTTC. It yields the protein CSANMAGVETQYF.

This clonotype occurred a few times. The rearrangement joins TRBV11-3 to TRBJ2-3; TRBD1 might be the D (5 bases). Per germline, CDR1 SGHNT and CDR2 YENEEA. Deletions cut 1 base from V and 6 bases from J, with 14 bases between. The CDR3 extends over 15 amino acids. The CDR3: CASSLGYQGPDTQYF. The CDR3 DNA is TGTGCCAGCAGCTTAGGTTACCAGGGTCCGGATACGCAGTATTTT. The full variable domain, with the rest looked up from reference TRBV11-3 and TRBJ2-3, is EAGVVQSPRYKIIEKKQPVAFWCNPISGHNTLYWYLQNLGQGPELLIRYENEEAVDDSQLPKDRFSAERLKGVDSTLKIQPAELGDSAVYLCASSLGYQGPDTQYFGPGTRLTVL.

The CDR3 DNA follows: TGTGCCAGCAGTTTAGGGGGTAGGGGGACAAGGATCATGAACACTGAAGCTTTCTTT. This sequence encodes CASSLGGRGTRIMNTEAFF. The V and J genes are TRBV12-3 or TRBV12-4 and TRBJ1-1; TRBD1 might be the D (6 bases). The CDR3 is 19 amino acids. V gave up 1 base and J gave up 0 bases, with 21 bases separating them.

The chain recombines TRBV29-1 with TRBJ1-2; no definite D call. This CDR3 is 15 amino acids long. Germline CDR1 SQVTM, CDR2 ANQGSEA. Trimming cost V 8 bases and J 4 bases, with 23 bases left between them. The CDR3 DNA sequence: TGCAGCCCCAAGAGTATACAACAAGATGGCTATGGCTACACCTTC. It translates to CSPKSIQQDGYGYTF.

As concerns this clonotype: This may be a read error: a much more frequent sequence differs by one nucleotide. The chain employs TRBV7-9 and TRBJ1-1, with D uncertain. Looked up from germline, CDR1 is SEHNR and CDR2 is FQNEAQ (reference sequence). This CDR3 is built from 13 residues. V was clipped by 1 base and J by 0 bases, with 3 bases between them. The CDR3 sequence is CASSLVMNTEAFF. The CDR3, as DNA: TGTGCCAGCAGCTTAGTAATGAACACTGAAGCTTTCTTT.

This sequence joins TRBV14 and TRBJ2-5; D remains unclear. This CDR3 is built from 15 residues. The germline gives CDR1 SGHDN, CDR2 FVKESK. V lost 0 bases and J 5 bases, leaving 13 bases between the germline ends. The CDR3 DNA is TGTGCCAGCAGCCAAGAGGTCAGCTCTTGGGAGACCCAGTACTTC. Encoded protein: CASSQEVSSWETQYF.

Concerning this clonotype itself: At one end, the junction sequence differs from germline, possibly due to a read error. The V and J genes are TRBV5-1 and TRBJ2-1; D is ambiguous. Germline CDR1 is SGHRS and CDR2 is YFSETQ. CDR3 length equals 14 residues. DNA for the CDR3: TGCACCAGCAGCTTGGATGTTGGGCGGTCAATACAGTTCTTC. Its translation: CTSSLDVGRSIQFF. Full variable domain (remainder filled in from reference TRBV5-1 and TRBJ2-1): KAGVTQTPRYLIKTRGQQVTLSCSPISGHRSVSWYQQTPGQGLQFLFEYFSETQRNKGNFPGRFSGRQFSNSRSEMNVSTLELGDSALYLCTSSLDVGRSIQFFGPGTRLTVL.

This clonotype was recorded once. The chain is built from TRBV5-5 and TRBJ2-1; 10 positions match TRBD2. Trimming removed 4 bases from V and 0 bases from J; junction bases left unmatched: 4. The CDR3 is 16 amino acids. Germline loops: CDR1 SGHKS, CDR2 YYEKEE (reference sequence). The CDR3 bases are TGTGCCAGCAGCCCGGGACTAGCGATCTCCTACAATGAGCAGTTCTTC. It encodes CASSPGLAISYNEQFF. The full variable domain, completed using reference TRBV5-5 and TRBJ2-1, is DAGVTQSPTHLIKTRGQQVTLRCSPISGHKSVSWYQQVLGQGPQFIFQYYEKEERGRGNFPDRFSARQFPNYSSELNVNALLLGDSALYLCASSPGLAISYNEQFFGPGTRLTVL.

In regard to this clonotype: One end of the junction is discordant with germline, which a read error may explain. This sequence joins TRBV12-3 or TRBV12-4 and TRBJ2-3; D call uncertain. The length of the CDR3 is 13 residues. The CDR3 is CTSSRGSTDTQYF. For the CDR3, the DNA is TGTACCAGCAGTAGAGGAAGCACAGATACGCAGTATTTT.